This is a list of T cell receptor beta chains from one sample in a study of blood T cell repertoires in COVID-19. The assay was immunoSEQ multiplex PCR, and TCRdb's table has in-frame clones only and misses some. The sample consists of about 200,000 clones, about 92% of them appearing once. Sequenced: peripheral blood. The receptors shown here come from a man aged 30-40 years with acute or convalescent COVID-19. Both conserved end residues are part of each CDR3.

>TRBJ2-7|14|TRBV3-1/TRBV3-2
CASSQGLADYEQYF
>TRBJ2-7|16|TRBV18
CASSPKSGTIPYEQYF
>TRBJ2-1|16|TRBV19
CASSIILGAGYNEQFF
>TRBJ1-5|15|TRBV2
CASGGQGHSNQPQHF
>TRBJ1-6|15|TRBV9
CASSPLGQPNSPLHF
>TRBJ2-7|14|TRBV5-1
CASGPGVATYEQYF
>TRBJ1-3|15|TRBV3-1/TRBV3-2
CASSPRGLSGNTIYF
>TRBJ2-3|14|TRBV27
CASRKDRGLDTQYF
>TRBJ2-1|13|TRBV7-3
CASSLERANEQFF
>TRBJ1-6|14|TRBV7-3
CASSSTGSRSPLHF
>TRBJ2-2|14|TRBV7-2
CASSLMAGAGELFF
>TRBJ2-2|12|TRBV7-9
CASSLLPGELFF
>TRBJ2-7|15|TRBV5-6
CASSTDRGPRGEQYF
>TRBJ1-1|15|TRBV5-1
CASSYRQGADTEAFF
>TRBJ2-2|15|TRBV3-1/TRBV3-2
CASSQFRGNTGELFF
>TRBJ2-7|13|TRBV29-1
CSVVGQPTYEQYF
>TRBJ2-1|18|TRBV4-1
CASSRTAGDVSSYNEQFF
>TRBJ1-1|15|TRBV19
CASSRTGGMNTEAFF
>TRBJ1-6|16|TRBV4-1
CASSQDFRGGTSPLHF
>TRBJ2-1|14|TRBV4-1
CASSQEPGSNEQFF
>TRBJ1-2|14|TRBV5-4
CASSLAGGWYGYTF
>TRBJ1-2|14|TRBV3-1/TRBV3-2
CASSLLRANYGYTF
>TRBJ2-7|15|TRBV27
CASSPILAGVYEQYF
>TRBJ2-7|13|TRBV19
CATSLESSYEQYF
>TRBJ1-6|13|TRBV2
CASRDRAGSPLHF
>TRBJ2-7|13|TRBV2
CASRRGFSYEQYF
>TRBJ1-5|13|TRBV30
CACVQGPNQPQHF
>TRBJ1-5|15|TRBV28
CASSLRGPRNQPQHF
>TRBJ2-5|14|TRBV9
CASSVESGRETQYF
>TRBJ1-2|16|TRBV4-1
CASSPQAGGREYGYTF
>TRBJ2-2|15|TRBV10-3
CAISDPGANTGELFF
>TRBJ1-1|14|TRBV7-9
CASSPSRGRTEAFF
>TRBJ2-1|14|TRBV7-2
CASSLGLAWNEQFF
>TRBJ2-3|13|TRBV5-1
CASRTSGPDTQYF
>TRBJ2-1|15|TRBV7-9
CASRAGTSGRNEQFF
>TRBJ1-1|14|TRBV5-1
CASSLDPGPTEAFF
>TRBJ2-1|14|TRBV6-5
CASRAGTSPNEQFF
>TRBJ1-5|14|TRBV4-2
CASSQDRGNQPQHF
>TRBJ2-6|19|TRBV7-8
CASSLAPAGAPSGANVLTF
>TRBJ1-5|14|TRBV2
CASSEQGPFSPQHF
>TRBJ1-1|15|TRBV7-9
CASSSQGSLNTEAFF
>TRBJ1-1|13|TRBV6-5
CASSYSGSIEAFF
>TRBJ2-7|15|TRBV28
CASNTAGGPGGEQYF
>TRBJ2-3|16|TRBV14
CASSPPRRGVVDTQYF